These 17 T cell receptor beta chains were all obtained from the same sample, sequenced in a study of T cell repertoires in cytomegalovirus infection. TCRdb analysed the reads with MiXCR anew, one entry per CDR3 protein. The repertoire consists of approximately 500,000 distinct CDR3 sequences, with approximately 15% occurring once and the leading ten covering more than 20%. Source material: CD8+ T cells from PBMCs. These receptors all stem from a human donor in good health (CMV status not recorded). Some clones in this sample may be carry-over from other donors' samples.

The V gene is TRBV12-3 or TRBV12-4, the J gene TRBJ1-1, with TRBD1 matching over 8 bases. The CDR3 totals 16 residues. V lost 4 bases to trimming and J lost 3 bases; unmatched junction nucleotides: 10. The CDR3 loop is CASSWGRDRWDTEAFF. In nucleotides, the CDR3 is TGTGCCAGCAGTTGGGGGCGGGACAGGTGGGACACTGAAGCTTTCTTT.

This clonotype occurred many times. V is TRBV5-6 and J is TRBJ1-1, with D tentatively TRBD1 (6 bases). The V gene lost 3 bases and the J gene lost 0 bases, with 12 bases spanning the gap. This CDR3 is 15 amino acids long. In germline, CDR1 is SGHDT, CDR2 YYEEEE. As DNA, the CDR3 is TGTGCCAGCAGCTACAGGGTTACCATGAACACTGAAGCTTTCTTT. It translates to CASSYRVTMNTEAFF.

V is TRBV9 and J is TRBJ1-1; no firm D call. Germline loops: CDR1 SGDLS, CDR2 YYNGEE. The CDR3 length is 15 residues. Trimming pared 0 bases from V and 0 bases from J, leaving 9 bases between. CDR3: CASSVAWGMNTEAFF. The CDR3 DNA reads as TGTGCCAGCAGCGTAGCTTGGGGTATGAACACTGAAGCTTTCTTT. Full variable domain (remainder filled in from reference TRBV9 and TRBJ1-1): DSGVTQTPKHLITATGQRVTLRCSPRSGDLSVYWYQQSLDQGLQFLIQYYNGEERAKGNILERFSAQQFPDLHSELNLSSLELGDSALYFCASSVAWGMNTEAFFGQGTRLTVV.

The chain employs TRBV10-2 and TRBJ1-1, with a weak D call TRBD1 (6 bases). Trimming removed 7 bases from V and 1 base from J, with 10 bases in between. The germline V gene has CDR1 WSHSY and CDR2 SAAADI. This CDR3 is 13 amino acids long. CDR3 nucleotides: TGCGCCAGCATGCAGACAGGGAACACTGAAGCTTTCTTT. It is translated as CASMQTGNTEAFF.

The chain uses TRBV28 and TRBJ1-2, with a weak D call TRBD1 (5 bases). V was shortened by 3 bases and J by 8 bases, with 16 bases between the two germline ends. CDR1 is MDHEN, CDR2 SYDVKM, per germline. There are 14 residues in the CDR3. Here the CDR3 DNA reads TGTGCCAGCAGTTTCAGAGCGGGGGTGCAGGGCTACACCTTC. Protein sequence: CASSFRAGVQGYTF.

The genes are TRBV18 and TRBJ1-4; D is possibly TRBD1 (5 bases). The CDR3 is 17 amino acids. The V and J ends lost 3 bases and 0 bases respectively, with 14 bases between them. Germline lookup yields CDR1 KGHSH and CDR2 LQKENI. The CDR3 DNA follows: TGTGCCAGCTCACCCCCCGGGACCCCCGCAACTAATGAAAAACTGTTTTTT. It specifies CASSPPGTPATNEKLFF.

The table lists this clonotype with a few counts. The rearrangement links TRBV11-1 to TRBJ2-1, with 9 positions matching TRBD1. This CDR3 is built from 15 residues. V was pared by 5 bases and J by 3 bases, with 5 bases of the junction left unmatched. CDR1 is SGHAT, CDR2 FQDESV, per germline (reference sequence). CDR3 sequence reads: CASSVRDRVYNEQFF. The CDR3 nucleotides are TGTGCCAGCAGCGTCCGGGACAGGGTCTACAATGAGCAGTTCTTC.

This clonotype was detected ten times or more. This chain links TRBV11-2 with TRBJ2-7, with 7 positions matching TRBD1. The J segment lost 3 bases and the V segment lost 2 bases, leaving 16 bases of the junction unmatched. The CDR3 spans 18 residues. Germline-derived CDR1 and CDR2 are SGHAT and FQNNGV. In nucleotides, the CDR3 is TGTGCCAGCAGCTTAAATTGGGCTGTTGGGACAGCCCGCTACGAGCAGTACTTC. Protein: CASSLNWAVGTARYEQYF.

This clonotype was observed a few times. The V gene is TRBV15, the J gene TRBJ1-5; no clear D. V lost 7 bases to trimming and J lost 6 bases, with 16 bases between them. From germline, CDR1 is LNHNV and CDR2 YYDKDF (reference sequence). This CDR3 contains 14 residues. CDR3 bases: TGTGCCACCACTATTAGTCAAGGGCTTCAGCCCCAGCATTTT. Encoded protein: CATTISQGLQPQHF.

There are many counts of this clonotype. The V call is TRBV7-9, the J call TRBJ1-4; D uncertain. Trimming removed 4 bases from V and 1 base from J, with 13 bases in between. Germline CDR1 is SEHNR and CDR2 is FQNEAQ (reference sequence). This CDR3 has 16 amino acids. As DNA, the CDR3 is TGTGCCAGCAGCTCCGGGAATTGGGGAACTAATGAAAAACTGTTTTTT. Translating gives CASSSGNWGTNEKLFF.

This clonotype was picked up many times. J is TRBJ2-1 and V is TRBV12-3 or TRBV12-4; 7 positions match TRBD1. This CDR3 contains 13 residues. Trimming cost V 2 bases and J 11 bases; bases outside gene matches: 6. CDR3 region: CASSLTDRDKQFF. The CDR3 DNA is TGTGCCAGCAGTTTAACCGACAGGGACAAGCAGTTCTTC.

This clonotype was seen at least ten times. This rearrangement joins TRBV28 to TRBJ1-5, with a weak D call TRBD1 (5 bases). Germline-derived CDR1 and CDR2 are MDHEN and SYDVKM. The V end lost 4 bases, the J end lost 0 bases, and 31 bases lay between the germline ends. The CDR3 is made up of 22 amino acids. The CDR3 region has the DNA TGTGCCAGCAGTTGGCCGGGACCCGACTCCCCAGATTTATCAGATAGCAATCAGCCCCAGCATTTT. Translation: CASSWPGPDSPDLSDSNQPQHF.

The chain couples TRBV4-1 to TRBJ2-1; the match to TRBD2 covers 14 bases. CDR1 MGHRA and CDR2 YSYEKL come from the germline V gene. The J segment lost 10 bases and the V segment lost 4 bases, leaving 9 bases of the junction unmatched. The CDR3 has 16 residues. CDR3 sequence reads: CASSPSGTSGSGEQFF. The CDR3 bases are TGCGCCAGCAGCCCCTCCGGGACTAGCGGGAGTGGGGAGCAGTTCTTC.

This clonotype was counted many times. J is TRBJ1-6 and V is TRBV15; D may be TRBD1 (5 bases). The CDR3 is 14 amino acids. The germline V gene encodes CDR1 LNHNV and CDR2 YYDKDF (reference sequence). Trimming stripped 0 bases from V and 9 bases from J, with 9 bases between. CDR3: CATSRDRGPSPLHF. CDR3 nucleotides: TGTGCCACCAGCAGAGATCGGGGACCTTCACCCCTCCACTTT.

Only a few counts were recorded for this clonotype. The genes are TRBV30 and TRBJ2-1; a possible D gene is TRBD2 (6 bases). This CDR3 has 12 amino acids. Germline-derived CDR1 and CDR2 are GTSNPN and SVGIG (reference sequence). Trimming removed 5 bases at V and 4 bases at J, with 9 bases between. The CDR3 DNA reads TGTGCCTGGGGAGGGAGATACAATGAGCAGTTCTTC. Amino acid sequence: CAWGGRYNEQFF.

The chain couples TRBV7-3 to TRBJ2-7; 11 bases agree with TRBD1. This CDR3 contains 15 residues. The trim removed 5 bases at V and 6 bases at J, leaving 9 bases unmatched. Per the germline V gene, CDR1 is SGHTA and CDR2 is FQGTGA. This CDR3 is CASSKTSGTGGEQYF. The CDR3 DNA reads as TGTGCCAGCAGCAAAACCTCCGGGACAGGGGGCGAGCAGTACTTC. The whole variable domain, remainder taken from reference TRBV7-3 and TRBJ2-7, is GAGVSQTPSNKVTEKGKYVELRCDPISGHTALYWYRQSLGQGPEFLIYFQGTGAADDSGLPNDRFFAVRPEGSVSTLKIQRTERGDSAVYLCASSKTSGTGGEQYFGPGTRLTVT.

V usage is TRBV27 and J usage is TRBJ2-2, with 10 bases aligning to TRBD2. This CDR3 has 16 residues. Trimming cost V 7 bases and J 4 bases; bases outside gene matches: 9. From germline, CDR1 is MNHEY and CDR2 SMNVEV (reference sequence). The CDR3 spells CASMSAGGPGTGELFF. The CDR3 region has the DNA TGTGCCAGCATGTCAGCGGGAGGGCCCGGCACCGGGGAGCTGTTTTTT.